The text below deals with one T cell receptor (beta chain). This entry is derived from a study of blood T cell repertoires in COVID-19. From germline, CDR1 is SGHVS and CDR2 FQNEAQ. This CDR3 spans 15 amino acids. Trimming pared 7 bases from V and 2 bases from J, leaving 15 bases between. Profiled with immunoSEQ multiplex PCR; TCRdb holds only in-frame clones, not every one. The sample yields approximately 210,000 clones, 84% seen once. What was sequenced was peripheral blood. The rearrangement joins TRBV7-8 to TRBJ1-5; D not certain. This TCR was sampled from a human donor in a cohort sampled during active COVID-19. In DNA form, the CDR3 reads TGTGCCAGCACCCTAACCGGGGAGGGCAATCAGCCCCAGCATTTT. This translates into CASTLTGEGNQPQHF.